This TCR beta chain was recovered during a study of control samples from healthy donors and cancer patients. Profiled with immunoSEQ multiplex PCR; TCRdb holds only in-frame clones, not every one. The sample has 180,000 or so clones, 93% seen once. The V gene's germline CDR1 is SGHTA and CDR2 FQGNSA. The CDR3 contains 17 residues. The V segment lost 2 bases and the J segment 6 bases; nucleotides outside the gene matches: 14. The chain recombines TRBV7-2 with TRBJ1-2, with 8 bases that match TRBD1. The sequence derives from a woman aged 55-75 years in good health. The sample was blood. DNA for the CDR3: TGTGCCAGCAGCTTAACCTATCCGAGACAGGGGTATGATGGCTACACCTTC. Protein: CASSLTYPRQGYDGYTF.